These 18 T cell receptor beta chains share one sample of origin, sequenced in a study of STAT5B mutations in CD4+ large granular lymphocyte leukemia. Libraries were prepared by immunoSEQ multiplex PCR; TCRdb keeps only in-frame clonotypes and omits some of them. The repertoire consists of approximately 30,000 clones, with more than 65% occurring once and the leading ten covering 2.1%. Sequencing was carried out using CD4+ T cells from blood buffy coats. The origin of the receptors is a human donor in good health.

This sequence joins TRBV19 and TRBJ2-5; perhaps TRBD1 as D (5 bases). Trimming pared 5 bases from V and 5 bases from J, leaving 12 bases between. The CDR3 extends over 13 amino acids. CDR1 LNHDA and CDR2 SQIVND come from the germline V gene (reference sequence). The CDR3 DNA reads as TGTGCCAGTAGTTCTACAGGTTGGGAGACCCAGTACTTC. Protein: CASSSTGWETQYF.

V usage is TRBV6-1 and J usage is TRBJ1-5; D possibly corresponds to TRBD1 (5 bases). CDR3 length equals 15 residues. Trimming pared 2 bases from V and 6 bases from J, leaving 14 bases between. Germline V gene data show CDR1 as MNHNS and CDR2 as SASEGT. The CDR3 reads CASSESGRVRQPQHF. CDR3 coding DNA: TGTGCCAGCAGTGAATCCGGCAGGGTTCGTCAGCCCCAGCATTTT.

The CDR3 DNA sequence: TGCGCCAGCAGCTTGTTACAGGGGGCGAGCACAGATACGCAGTATTTT. Its protein product is CASSLLQGASTDTQYF. The chain uses TRBV5-1 and TRBJ2-3, with TRBD1 matching 9 bases. Trimming took 1 base from V and 0 from J; bases not matched to a gene: 3. The CDR3 runs to 16 residues. Germline loops: CDR1 SGHRS, CDR2 YFSETQ.

CDR3 amino acids: CASKGTGAYNEQFF. Here the CDR3 DNA reads TGTGCCAGCAAGGGGACAGGGGCGTACAATGAGCAGTTCTTC. The chain couples TRBV2 to TRBJ2-1; 10 bases match TRBD1. Germline V gene lookup returns CDR1 SNHLY and CDR2 FYNNEI. This CDR3 is built from 14 residues. Trimming took 7 bases from V and 4 from J; bases not matched to a gene: 4.

The V gene is TRBV7-8, the J gene TRBJ1-4; tentative D call: TRBD1 (5 bases). This CDR3 comprises 13 residues. Germline V CDR1 and CDR2: SGHVS, FQNEAQ. V shed 5 bases and J shed 8 bases, with 12 bases lying between them. The DNA for the CDR3 is TGTGCCAGCAGCCCAGTGCGGGGGGAAAAACTGTTTTTT. Its protein product is CASSPVRGEKLFF. The full variable domain, rest sourced from reference TRBV7-8 and TRBJ1-4, is GAGVSQSPRYKVAKRGQDVALRCDPISGHVSLFWYQQALGQGPEFLTYFQNEAQLDKSGLPSDRFFAERPEGSVSTLKIQRTQQEDSAVYLCASSPVRGEKLFFGSGTQLSVL.

The chain links TRBV6-5 to TRBJ1-1; D is perhaps TRBD1 (6 bases). The length of the CDR3 is 14 residues. Trimming cost V 6 bases and J 0 bases, with 11 bases left between them. Germline-derived CDR1 and CDR2 are MNHEY and SVGAGI. The CDR3 here is CASRYTGMNTEAFF. CDR3 nucleotides: TGTGCCAGCAGATATACAGGGATGAACACTGAAGCTTTCTTT.

This clone appeared once. The V call is TRBV6-5, the J call TRBJ1-2; D is ambiguous. The V gene's germline CDR1 is MNHEY and CDR2 SVGAGI. V lost 1 base and J lost 4, with 13 bases in between. The CDR3 contains 15 residues. The CDR3 sequence is CASSYYRSGTYGYTF. CDR3 nucleotide sequence: TGTGCCAGCAGTTACTACCGCTCGGGTACCTATGGCTACACCTTC.

The rearrangement joins TRBV7-8 to TRBJ1-5, with D unresolved. Germline loops: CDR1 SGHVS, CDR2 FQNEAQ. There are 18 residues in the CDR3. V dropped 5 bases and J dropped 0 bases, with 20 bases sitting between them. DNA of the CDR3: TGTGCCAGCAGCACAAGGGAGAAAAGTACCTCTAGCAATCAGCCCCAGCATTTT. Encoded protein: CASSTREKSTSSNQPQHF.

The genes are TRBV10-3 and TRBJ2-7; D is uncertain. The CDR3 totals 11 residues. Germline values: CDR1 ENHRY, CDR2 SYGVKD. Trimming took 2 bases from V and 6 from J, leaving 5 bases between them. CDR3 nucleotides: TGTGCCATCAGTGAGACCCTCGAGCAGTACTTC. This translates into CAISETLEQYF.

This chain uses TRBV5-1 with TRBJ2-7; the D is unclear. The CDR3 spans 12 residues. V shed 4 bases and J shed 3 bases, with 8 bases lying between them. CDR1 and CDR2 from the germline V gene are SGHRS and YFSETQ. In DNA form, the CDR3 reads TGCGCCAGCAGCCCCCTAGGCTACGAGCAGTACTTC. Protein product: CASSPLGYEQYF.

The chain joins TRBV7-9 to TRBJ1-4, with D tentatively TRBD1 (5 bases). From germline, CDR1 is SEHNR and CDR2 FQNEAQ (reference sequence). The V and J ends lost 3 bases and 3 bases respectively, with 8 bases between them. The CDR3 covers 14 residues. In DNA, the CDR3 is TGTGCCAGCAGCTTCTCAGGGTCTAATGAAAAACTGTTTTTT. Protein product: CASSFSGSNEKLFF.

This clone was seen just once. This chain joins TRBV6-1 and TRBJ1-6; D is uncertain. CDR1 and CDR2 from the germline V gene are MNHNS and SASEGT. Trimming removed 4 bases at V and 9 bases at J, with 7 bases between. The CDR3 runs 12 residues. The CDR3 protein is CASSAEGSPLHF. The CDR3 DNA reads TGTGCCAGCAGTGCCGAGGGTTCACCCCTCCACTTT.

The chain links TRBV7-6 to TRBJ2-1; 8 positions agree with TRBD2. Germline V CDR1 and CDR2: SGHVS, FNYEAQ. V shed 4 bases and J 5 bases; nucleotides not matched to a gene: 7. The CDR3 is 15 residues long. The CDR3 here is CASSSGGKGHNEQFF. The DNA for the CDR3 is TGTGCCAGCAGCTCGGGGGGGAAGGGTCACAATGAGCAGTTCTTC. The whole variable domain, remainder taken from reference TRBV7-6 and TRBJ2-1, is GAGVSQSPRYKVTKRGQDVALRCDPISGHVSLYWYRQALGQGPEFLTYFNYEAQQDKSGLPNDRFSAERPEGSISTLTIQRTEQRDSAMYRCASSSGGKGHNEQFFGPGTRLTVL.

This chain joins TRBV7-3 and TRBJ2-5; the D is unclear. The germline gives CDR1 SGHTA, CDR2 FQGTGA. The germline V and J ends were trimmed by 3 bases and 2 bases, with 7 bases remaining between them. The CDR3 is made up of 13 amino acids. In nucleotides, the CDR3 is TGTGCCAGCAGCTTCGGGTTTCAAGAGACCCAGTACTTC. Amino acid sequence: CASSFGFQETQYF.

The V call is TRBV30, the J call TRBJ2-5; the D gene is possibly TRBD1 (5 bases). Germline-derived CDR1 and CDR2 are GTSNPN and SVGIG (reference sequence). The CDR3 loop spans 14 amino acids. V lost 8 bases, J lost 0 bases, and 16 bases lay in between. The CDR3 DNA reads as TGTGCCCACACGGGCAGGGCTAACCAAGAGACCCAGTACTTC. This gives the protein CAHTGRANQETQYF.

The V gene is TRBV5-1, the J gene TRBJ1-1, with TRBD1 matching over 8 bases. Germline V gene data show CDR1 as SGHRS and CDR2 as YFSETQ. V lost 2 bases and J lost 2; bases outside the gene matches: 8. This CDR3 comprises 16 residues. The CDR3 sequence is CASSFYSGQGNTEAFF. DNA of the CDR3: TGCGCCAGCAGCTTTTATAGCGGACAGGGTAACACTGAAGCTTTCTTT.

The chain recombines TRBV18 with TRBJ1-1; tentatively, D is TRBD1 (6 bases). The germline CDR1 and CDR2 sequences are KGHSH and LQKENI. This CDR3 contains 14 residues. V was trimmed by 5 bases and J by 5 bases, leaving 15 bases between them. CDR3 sequence: CASSSQGSGTEAFF. CDR3 sequence (DNA): TGTGCCAGCTCATCTCAGGGGTCGGGAACTGAAGCTTTCTTT.

This clone has just one count. The chain uses TRBV7-8 and TRBJ2-1; 11 bases fit TRBD2. The germline gives CDR1 SGHVS, CDR2 FQNEAQ. With 1 base clipped from V and 9 bases from J, the junction kept 8 bases outside the gene matches. The length of the CDR3 is 16 residues. CDR3 in DNA: TGTGCCAGCAGCTTAGTCACTAGCGGGAGCAACGGTGAGCAGTTCTTC. Residues: CASSLVTSGSNGEQFF.